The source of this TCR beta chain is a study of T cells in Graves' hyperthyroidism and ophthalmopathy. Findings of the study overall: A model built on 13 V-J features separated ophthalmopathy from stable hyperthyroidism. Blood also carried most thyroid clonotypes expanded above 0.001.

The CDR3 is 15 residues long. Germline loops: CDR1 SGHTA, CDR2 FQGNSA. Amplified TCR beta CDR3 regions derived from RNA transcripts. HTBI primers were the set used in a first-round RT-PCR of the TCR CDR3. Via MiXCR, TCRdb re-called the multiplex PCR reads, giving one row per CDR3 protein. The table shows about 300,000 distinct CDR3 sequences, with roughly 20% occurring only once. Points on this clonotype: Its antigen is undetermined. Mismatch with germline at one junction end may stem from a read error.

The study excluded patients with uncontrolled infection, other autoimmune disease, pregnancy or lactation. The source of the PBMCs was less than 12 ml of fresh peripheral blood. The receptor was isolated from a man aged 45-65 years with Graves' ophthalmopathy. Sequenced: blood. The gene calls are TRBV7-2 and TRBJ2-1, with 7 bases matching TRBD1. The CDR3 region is CASSLAWTGYNGQFF. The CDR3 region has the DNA TGTGCCAGCAGCTTAGCGTGGACAGGTTACAATGGGCAGTTCTTC. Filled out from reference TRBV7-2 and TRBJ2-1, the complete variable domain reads GAGVSQSPSNKVTEKGKDVELRCDPISGHTALYWYRQSLGQGLEFLIYFQGNSAPDKSGLPSDRFSAERTGGSVSTLTIQRTQQEDSAVYLCASSLAWTGYNGQFFGPGTRLTVL.